This T cell receptor (beta chain) emerged from a study of T-cell memory formation after mild COVID-19. Broader study findings: Confirmation of SARS-CoV-2 specificity was lacking for second-wave clones peaking day 37.

With 5 bases removed from V and 4 bases from J, the gap between germline ends came to 14 bases. There are 14 residues in the CDR3. Germline CDR1 reads DFQATT; CDR2 reads SNEGSKA (reference sequence). In regard to this clonotype: Its matching antigen is unknown.

Using constant-segment primers, 5'RACE produced TCR alpha and TCR beta cDNA libraries carrying sample barcodes and UMIs. MiXCR was run by TCRdb on the 5' RACE reads, yielding one entry per CDR3 protein. Among roughly 340,000 distinct CDR3 sequences, approximately 15% were seen once, and the ten largest hold 20% to 25%. The specimen was PBMCs or a T cell subset sorted from them (not recorded which). This chain connects TRBV20-1 to TRBJ2-2; D may correspond to TRBD1 or TRBD2 (5 bases each). The TCR comes from a man between 18 and 35 years old who had mild COVID-19 (a few samples of this study predate the infection). Cell type and time point are not known. The CDR3, as DNA: TGCAGTGCTCTTCTCCAGGGACGCACCGGGGAGCTGTTTTTT. Amino acid sequence: CSALLQGRTGELFF.